Sequencing of this T cell receptor (beta chain) was carried out in a study of CD8 T cells in Susac syndrome. V lost 4 bases to trimming and J lost 8 bases; unmatched junction nucleotides: 7. The CDR3 sequence is 14 residues long. Germline V gene sequence: CDR1 MGHRA, CDR2 YSYEKL. The RNA input was about 0.45 to 1 ug, and it was reverse transcribed with random hexamers. Via MiXCR, TCRdb re-called the immunoSEQ multiplex PCR reads, giving one row per CDR3 protein. The data show tens of thousands of distinct CDR3 sequences, with over 85% seen just once and approximately 0.54% held by the top ten. This sequence joins TRBV4-1 and TRBJ1-4; 7 bases map to TRBD1. The sequence derives from a human donor in good health. What was sequenced was CD8+ T cells from PBMCs. DNA for the CDR3: TGCGCCAGCAGCCCCGGACAGGTGGTAGAAAAACTGTTTTTT. It translates to CASSPGQVVEKLFF.